These 21 T cell receptor beta chains share one sample of origin, sequenced in a study of T cell responses to AZD1222 COVID-19 vaccine. The assay was immunoSEQ multiplex PCR, and TCRdb's table has in-frame clones only and misses some. The table records around 120,000 clones, about 90% of them present only once. Sequenced here: peripheral blood, sampled on day 0 of AZD1222 vaccination. These receptors were obtained from an adult in good health.

The chain joins TRBV24-1 to TRBJ2-2, with no clear D. V lost 5 bases to trimming and J lost 2 bases, with 8 bases between them. There are 14 residues in the CDR3. Germline V gene lookup returns CDR1 KGHDR and CDR2 SFDVKD. CDR3 in DNA: TGTGCCACCAGTGCAGGACCCAACACCGGGGAGCTGTTTTTT. Its translation: CATSAGPNTGELFF.

This clone has only one observation. CDR3 amino acids: CAISESGGNQPQHF. The CDR3 DNA sequence: TGTGCCATCAGTGAGTCCGGGGGCAATCAGCCCCAGCATTTT. V gene TRBV10-3 combines with J gene TRBJ1-5, with D uncertain. The CDR3 loop spans 14 amino acids. Germline CDR1 is ENHRY and CDR2 is SYGVKD. V dropped 0 bases and J dropped 2 bases, with 5 bases sitting between them.

V is TRBV6-2 or TRBV6-3 and J is TRBJ1-5; TRBD1 matches at 7 bases. The CDR3 is 15 residues long. From germline, CDR1 is MNHEY and CDR2 SVGEGT. The ends lost 0 bases at V and 4 bases at J; junction bases unmatched: 3. Here the CDR3 DNA reads TGTGCCAGCAGTTACTCGGGGGACAGAAATCAGCCCCAGCATTTT. Translating gives CASSYSGDRNQPQHF.

This chain links TRBV5-5 with TRBJ1-2, with D perhaps TRBD1 (6 bases). The CDR3 extends over 17 amino acids. Per germline, CDR1 SGHKS and CDR2 YYEKEE (reference sequence). Trimming left V 4 bases short and J 4 bases short, with 23 bases between. As DNA, the CDR3 is TGTGCCAGCAGCCCGAGACAGGCTAAATCGCCGGGCTATGGCTACACCTTC. This translates into CASSPRQAKSPGYGYTF.

The rearrangement uses TRBV7-9 and TRBJ1-2; no firm D call. The CDR3 contains 13 residues. V dropped 2 bases and J dropped 6 bases, with 10 bases sitting between them. Germline CDR1 and CDR2: SEHNR and FQNEAQ (reference sequence). CDR3 sequence: CASSLLERNGYTF. The CDR3 DNA reads TGTGCCAGCAGCTTACTAGAGAGAAATGGCTACACCTTC.

The J gene is TRBJ2-7, the V gene TRBV6-5, with TRBD1 matching over 9 bases. Germline CDR1 is MNHEY and CDR2 is SVGAGI. V lost 2 bases and J lost 5; bases outside the gene matches: 7. The CDR3 sequence is 15 residues long. As DNA, the CDR3 is TGTGCCAGCAGTTACACTGGACAGGGGAGAAACGAGCAGTACTTC. Translated, it gives CASSYTGQGRNEQYF.

The chain uses TRBV11-3 and TRBJ2-1; no reliable D call. CDR1 and CDR2 (germline): SGHNT, YENEEA. The CDR3 covers 14 residues. The V and J ends lost 5 bases and 0 bases respectively, with 8 bases between them. In DNA form, the CDR3 reads TGTGCCAGCAGCCCCTTGGGCTCCTACAATGAGCAGTTCTTC. Its translation is CASSPLGSYNEQFF.

The CDR3 DNA sequence: TGTGCCAGCAGCCCGGGACAGAACTATGGCTACACCTTC. Translating gives CASSPGQNYGYTF. V usage is TRBV6-5 and J usage is TRBJ1-2, with TRBD1 identical over 7 bases. Losses at the gene ends were 6 bases for V and 2 bases for J; bases not matched to a gene: 3. The CDR3 consists of 13 residues. Per germline, CDR1 MNHEY and CDR2 SVGAGI.

This chain joins TRBV6-1 and TRBJ2-7; D ambiguous. Germline V gene lookup returns CDR1 MNHNS and CDR2 SASEGT. CDR3 length: 15 amino acids. Trimming cost V 2 bases and J 1 base, with 12 bases left between them. In DNA, the CDR3 is TGTGCCAGCAGTGAAAGCAATTCAGGTTCCTACGAGCAGTACTTC. This encodes CASSESNSGSYEQYF.

The chain has TRBV6-5 and TRBJ2-6; perhaps TRBD2 as D (7 bases). Between the trimmed V and J ends, which lost 5 bases and 4 bases, there was a span of 9 bases. CDR3 size: 14 residues. The germline CDR1 and CDR2 sequences are MNHEY and SVGAGI. The CDR3 loop reads CASSRGAGANVLTF. The CDR3 DNA reads TGTGCCAGCAGTCGGGGGGCCGGGGCCAACGTCCTGACTTTC.

The V gene is TRBV29-1, the J gene TRBJ1-6, with 9 bases matching TRBD1. The CDR3 has 18 amino acids. The ends lost 6 bases at V and 9 bases at J; junction bases unmatched: 21. Germline values: CDR1 SQVTM, CDR2 ANQGSEA. The DNA of the CDR3 is TGCAGCGTGAACCTACGTCGGCGCCCGGGACAGGGTGGTTCACCCCTCCACTTT. Protein sequence: CSVNLRRRPGQGGSPLHF.

The chain employs TRBV30 and TRBJ1-6, with D uncertain. Germline CDR1 is GTSNPN and CDR2 is SVGIG (reference sequence). The ends were cut back, 4 bases at V and 9 bases at J, with 10 bases in the middle. This CDR3 spans 12 amino acids. The CDR3 DNA reads as TGTGCCTGGACGCCGGGAGGTTCACCCCTCCACTTT. It specifies CAWTPGGSPLHF.

The CDR3 sequence: CASSQQGANSPLHF. CDR3 in DNA: TGTGCCAGCAGCCAACAGGGGGCGAATTCACCCCTCCACTTT. The chain combines TRBV3-1 (or the pseudogene TRBV3-2) with TRBJ1-6; 8 positions agree with TRBD1. With V trimmed by 2 bases and J by 7 bases, 1 base remained unmatched. The CDR3 contains 14 residues. Per the germline V gene, CDR1 is LGHDT and CDR2 is YNNKEL (reference sequence).

V is TRBV19 and J is TRBJ2-3; possible D gene TRBD1, 6 bases. V lost 6 bases and J 2 bases, leaving 12 bases between the germline ends. This CDR3 contains 14 residues. The germline V gene encodes CDR1 LNHDA and CDR2 SQIVND (reference sequence). The DNA of the CDR3 is TGTGCCAGTAGGCCCAACAGGGACACAGATACGCAGTATTTT. This sequence encodes CASRPNRDTDTQYF.

The V gene is TRBV28, the J gene TRBJ1-4, with TRBD1 identical over 9 bases. Trimming at V came to 6 bases and at J to 8 bases, leaving 7 bases not matched to a gene. CDR1 and CDR2 from the germline V gene are MDHEN and SYDVKM. The CDR3 is 14 amino acids. CDR3 loop: CASSRTGVKEKLFF. The CDR3, as DNA: TGTGCCAGCAGCCGGACAGGGGTGAAGGAAAAACTGTTTTTT.

The gene calls are TRBV5-4 and TRBJ2-5; D may be TRBD2 (7 bases). Germline V gene data show CDR1 as SGHNT and CDR2 as YYREEE (reference sequence). The V end lost 4 bases, the J end lost 5 bases, and 15 bases lay between the germline ends. The CDR3 covers 14 residues. The CDR3 DNA is TGTGCCAGCAGCCAGAAACAGGGAGGGGAGACCCAGTACTTC. Translating it yields CASSQKQGGETQYF. The variable domain in full, completed from reference TRBV5-4 and TRBJ2-5, reads ETGVTQSPTHLIKTRGQQVTLRCSSQSGHNTVSWYQQALGQGPQFIFQYYREEENGRGNFPPRFSGLQFPNYSSELNVNALELDDSALYLCASSQKQGGETQYFGPGTRLLVL.

V usage is TRBV6-4 and J usage is TRBJ2-6, with a possible D match to TRBD1 (5 bases). Germline CDR1 reads MRHNA; CDR2 reads SNTAGT. The CDR3 is 15 residues long. V dropped 6 bases and J dropped 0 bases, with 9 bases sitting between them. CDR3 coding DNA: TGTGCCAGCAGGCAGGGTTCCTCTGGGGCCAACGTCCTGACTTTC. Its protein is CASRQGSSGANVLTF.

The chain is built from TRBV6-5 and TRBJ1-2; TRBD1 aligns across 9 bases. V shed 6 bases, J shed 7 bases, and the junction held 6 bases outside the gene matches. Germline V gene data show CDR1 as MNHEY and CDR2 as SVGAGI. CDR3 length: 13 residues. The CDR3 loop reads CASRLGQGFGYTF. CDR3 in DNA: TGTGCCAGCAGATTGGGACAGGGATTTGGCTACACCTTC.

This rearrangement joins TRBV28 to TRBJ2-7; D might be TRBD1 (6 bases). Germline assignment: CDR1 MDHEN and CDR2 SYDVKM. The CDR3 contains 11 residues. Here the CDR3 reads CVTGRGYEQYF. In DNA, the CDR3 is TGTGTCACCGGCAGGGGCTACGAGCAGTACTTC.

V and J are TRBV4-1 and TRBJ2-7, with 9 bases fitting TRBD2. V dropped 4 bases and J dropped 1; count of bases not matched to a gene: 8. Germline-derived CDR1 and CDR2 are MGHRA and YSYEKL. The CDR3 has 16 amino acids. The CDR3 nucleotides are TGCGCCAGCAGCCGTTATTTAGCGGGAGAGTCCTACGAGCAGTACTTC. This encodes CASSRYLAGESYEQYF.

This clone was counted once. The rearrangement links TRBV7-2 to TRBJ2-7, with TRBD1 matching over 8 bases. Germline V CDR1 and CDR2: SGHTA, FQGNSA. V lost 1 base, J lost 6 bases, and 11 bases stayed unmatched. The CDR3 consists of 16 residues. CDR3 in amino acids: CASSLVGGQGGGEQYF. The CDR3 nucleotides are TGTGCCAGCAGCTTAGTTGGCGGACAGGGAGGAGGCGAGCAGTACTTC.